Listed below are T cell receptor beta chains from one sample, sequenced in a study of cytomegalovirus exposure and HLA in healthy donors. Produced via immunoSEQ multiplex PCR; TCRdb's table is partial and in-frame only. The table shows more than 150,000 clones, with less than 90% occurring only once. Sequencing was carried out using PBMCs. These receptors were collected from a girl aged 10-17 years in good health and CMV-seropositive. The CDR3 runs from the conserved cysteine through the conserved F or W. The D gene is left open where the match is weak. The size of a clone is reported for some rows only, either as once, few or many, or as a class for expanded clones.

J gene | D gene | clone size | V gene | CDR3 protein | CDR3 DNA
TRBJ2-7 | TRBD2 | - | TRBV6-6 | CASTRLAGRFEQYF | TGTGCCAGCACCCGACTAGCGGGCCGGTTTGAGCAGTACTTC
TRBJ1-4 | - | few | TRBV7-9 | CASSLDGVQYKLFF | TGTGCCAGCAGCCTCGACGGGGTCCAGTACAAACTGTTTTTT
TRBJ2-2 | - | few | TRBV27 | CASSFQWGVNTGELFF | TGTGCCAGCAGCTTCCAGTGGGGGGTGAACACCGGGGAGCTGTTTTTT
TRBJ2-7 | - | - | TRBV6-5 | CASRFDNSYEQYF | TGTGCCAGCAGGTTCGACAACTCCTACGAGCAGTACTTC
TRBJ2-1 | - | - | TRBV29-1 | CSVEQGHNEQFF | TGCAGCGTTGAGCAGGGTCACAATGAGCAGTTCTTC
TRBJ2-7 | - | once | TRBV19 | CASSLLDGSSYEQYF | TGTGCCAGTAGTCTGCTGGACGGGAGCTCCTACGAGCAGTACTTC
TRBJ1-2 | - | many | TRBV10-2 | CAVGPAGLRGYTF | TGCGCCGTAGGTCCCGCAGGGCTTCGTGGCTACACCTTC
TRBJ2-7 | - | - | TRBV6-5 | CASSYGGLGYEQYF | TGTGCCAGCAGTTACGGGGGGTTGGGCTACGAGCAGTACTTC
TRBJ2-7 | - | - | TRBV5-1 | CASSLATAEVYEQYF | TGCGCCAGCAGCTTGGCGACGGCGGAGGTCTACGAGCAGTACTTC
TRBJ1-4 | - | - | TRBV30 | CAWSGVQRGVKLFF | TGTGCCTGGAGTGGGGTTCAAAGGGGCGTAAAACTGTTTTTT
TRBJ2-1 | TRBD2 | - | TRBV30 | CAWSPGLAGGPDEQFF | TGTGCCTGGAGCCCGGGACTAGCGGGAGGGCCGGATGAGCAGTTCTTC
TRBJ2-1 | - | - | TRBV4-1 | CASSHPGRTGEQFF | TGCGCCAGCAGCCATCCCGGAAGAACGGGTGAGCAGTTCTTC
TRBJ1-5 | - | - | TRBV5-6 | CASSVRGSNQPQHF | TGTGCCAGCAGCGTCCGAGGTAGCAATCAGCCCCAGCATTTT
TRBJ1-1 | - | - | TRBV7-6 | CASSLGGGGTEAFF | TGTGCCAGCAGCTTAGGGGGCGGGGGCACTGAAGCTTTCTTT
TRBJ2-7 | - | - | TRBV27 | CASGHRSYEQYF | TGTGCCAGCGGACACCGCTCCTACGAGCAGTACTTC
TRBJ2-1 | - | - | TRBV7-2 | CASSLALSSYNEQFF | TGTGCCAGCAGCCTAGCCCTGAGCTCCTACAATGAGCAGTTCTTC
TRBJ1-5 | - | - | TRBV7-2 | CASSRPGGQPQHF | TGTGCCAGCAGCCGCCCGGGGGGTCAGCCCCAGCATTTT